The clone carrying this T cell receptor (beta chain) was observed a handful of times. The sample is drawn from a study of shared clonotypes between healthy human individuals. Trimming took off 8 bases at V and 1 base at J, with 17 bases between the two ends. The CDR3 is made up of 15 amino acids. CDR1 MDHEN and CDR2 SYDVKM come from the germline V gene. Some clones are missing from TCRdb's copy, which holds only in-frame ones; the method was immunoSEQ multiplex PCR. The sample carries around 1,100,000 clones, roughly 80% recorded once. This receptor was identified in a man between 18 and 29 years old in good health. Some clones in this sample may be carry-over from other donors' samples. The gene calls are TRBV28 and TRBJ1-1, with D maybe TRBD1 (5 bases). Sequenced: memory CD4+ T cells from PBMCs. Subset defined: CD45RA-negative fraction. The CDR3 is CASFKRAGRNTEAFF. The CDR3 nucleotides read TGTGCCAGCTTTAAAAGAGCAGGGAGGAACACTGAAGCTTTCTTT.